This TCR beta chain was observed in a study of T-cell reconstitution after alpha-beta-depleted transplantation in children. In regard to this clonotype: A junction boundary mismatches the germline segment, possibly from a read error.

It was with unique molecular identifiers that the TCRbeta library was prepared. TCRdb independently ran MiXCR on the PCR reads; one entry per CDR3 protein. The sample comprises about 300,000 distinct CDR3 sequences, roughly 9.1% of which are singletons, and over 6% rests with the top ten. CDR1 and CDR2 from the germline V gene are MNHEY and SMNVEV (reference sequence). This CDR3 is built from 14 residues. Sample: PBMCs, taken before TCRalphabeta/CD19-depleted stem cell transplant. This TCR came from a boy younger than two with acute myeloid leukemia, due to receive a stem cell transplant. The J gene is TRBJ1-5, the V gene TRBV27; no reliable D call. CDR3: CASSPTAPEQPQHF. The CDR3 coding sequence is TGTGCCAGCAGTCCCACAGCCCCTGAGCAGCCCCAGCATTTC.